Listed below are T cell receptor beta chains from one sample, sequenced in a study of molecular identifiers for immune sequencing clone quantification. TCRdb reprocessed the PCR reads with MiXCR, giving one entry per CDR3 protein. The sample contains about 500,000 distinct CDR3 sequences, around a fifth of which appear only once. Sequenced material: naive CD8+ T cells from blood, with Jurkat cell RNA spiked in. The origin of the receptors is a human donor in good health. Some libraries in this study had Jurkat cell RNA spiked in. Each CDR3 is given with its conserved first and last residue. A D gene is named only where the DNA matches it firmly. Expanded clones are given a class, and other clones once, few, many or no size at all.

cdr3_length	j_call	d_call	clone_size	v_call	cdr3_nt	cdr3_aa
14	TRBJ2-3	-	-	TRBV27	TGTGCCAGCAGTTTTATTAGCGGCACAGATACGCAGTATTTT	CASSFISGTDTQYF
16	TRBJ1-2	-	-	TRBV19	TGTGCCAGTAGTACGTCCGACTCCTCCGAGTCCTATGGCTACACCTTC	CASSTSDSSESYGYTF
13	TRBJ1-3	-	few	TRBV10-3	TGTGCCATCAGTGAGGGGACAGGAAACACCATATATTTT	CAISEGTGNTIYF
16	TRBJ2-7	TRBD1	-	TRBV5-1	TGCGCCAGCAGCACCGTCGACAGGGGGGGACCCTACGAGCAGTACTTC	CASSTVDRGGPYEQYF
14	TRBJ2-5	TRBD2	-	TRBV12-3/TRBV12-4	TGTGCCAGCGGAGTAGCGGGGGCCCCTGAGACCCAGTACTTC	CASGVAGAPETQYF
14	TRBJ2-7	TRBD1	many	TRBV6-5	TGTGCCAGCAGTTATGCAGGGGGCAACTACGAGCAGTACTTC	CASSYAGGNYEQYF
12	TRBJ1-1	-	-	TRBV28	TGTGCCAGCAGTCCAGGCGTAATTGAAGCTTTCTTT	CASSPGVIEAFF
15	TRBJ2-2	-	many	TRBV11-2	TGTGCCAGCAGCTTAGGCGCGCTGAACACCGGGGAGCTGTTTTTT	CASSLGALNTGELFF
16	TRBJ2-7	TRBD1	many	TRBV5-1	TGCGCCAGCAGCTCCCAGGGTTGGACAGGTGTCCACGAGCAGTACTTC	CASSSQGWTGVHEQYF
15	TRBJ2-1	TRBD2	-	TRBV3-1	TGTGCCAGCGCTCAACTAGCGGGGGGAGACAATGAGCAGTTCTTC	CASAQLAGGDNEQFF
17	TRBJ2-7	TRBD2	many	TRBV29-1	TGCAGCGTTGAACTTGTGACTAGCGGGAAGAGCTCCTACGAGCAGTACTTC	CSVELVTSGKSSYEQYF
15	TRBJ2-1	-	many	TRBV25-1	TGTGCCAGCAGCAAACCCGGGACTTTGTACAATGAGCAGTTCTTC	CASSKPGTLYNEQFF
14	TRBJ1-1	-	many	TRBV7-9	TGTGCCAGCAGCTTCGGCCCAACGAACACTGAAGCTTTCTTT	CASSFGPTNTEAFF
14	TRBJ1-5	-	few	TRBV20-1	TGCAGTGCTAGAGACCCGGACATAAATCAGCCCCAGCATTTT	CSARDPDINQPQHF
15	TRBJ2-7	-	few	TRBV7-3	TGTGCCAGCAGCCCCGGGGCAGGGCGTTTCTACGAGCAGTACTTC	CASSPGAGRFYEQYF
14	TRBJ2-7	-	many	TRBV5-1	TGCGCCAGCAGCTCCGGGACATTAACCTACGAGCAGTACTTC	CASSSGTLTYEQYF
14	TRBJ2-2	-	-	TRBV12-3/TRBV12-4	TGTGCCACCTCAAGGGGCGCAGGCACCGGGGAGCTGTTTTTT	CATSRGAGTGELFF
13	TRBJ1-4	-	-	TRBV29-1	TGCAGCGTTTGGGCGGGTTGGGGAGAAAAACTGGTTTTT	CSVWAGWGEKLVF
14	TRBJ2-5	-	many	TRBV7-9	TGTGCCAGCAGCTCCAACACAATTGAAGAGACCCAGTACTTC	CASSSNTIEETQYF
12	TRBJ2-5	-	few	TRBV29-1	TGCAGCGTTGACGGACCAGCTGAGACCCAGTACTTC	CSVDGPAETQYF
13	TRBJ1-5	TRBD1	-	TRBV27	TGTGCCAGCAGTTGGGACAGAAGTCAGCCCCAGCATTTT	CASSWDRSQPQHF
14	TRBJ2-2	-	few	TRBV7-9	TGTGCCAGCAGCTTATCACTTAACACCGGGGAGCTGTTTTTT	CASSLSLNTGELFF
14	TRBJ1-4	-	many	TRBV5-6	TGTGCCAGCAGCTTTTACGGGACATATGAAAAACTGTTTTTT	CASSFYGTYEKLFF
14	TRBJ1-6	TRBD1	-	TRBV15	TGTGCCACCAGCTCCGACAGGGGGCCATCACCCCTCCACTTT	CATSSDRGPSPLHF
18	TRBJ2-3	TRBD2	many	TRBV7-3	TGTGCCAGCAGCCAAATGGGGCTAGCGGGAGGGTTCACAGATACGCAGTATTTT	CASSQMGLAGGFTDTQYF
16	TRBJ2-2	-	few	TRBV2	TGTACCAGCAGTGAAACGACAGGACAGAACACCGGGGAGCTGTTTTTT	CTSSETTGQNTGELFF
17	TRBJ2-7	TRBD2	-	TRBV12-3/TRBV12-4	TGTGCCAGCAGTAGAGATCAGCCGGGACTAGCTTCTTACGAGCAGTACTTC	CASSRDQPGLASYEQYF
14	TRBJ2-7	TRBD2	many	TRBV4-3	TGCGCCAGCAGCCAGACTAGCGGGCCCTACGAGCAGTACTTC	CASSQTSGPYEQYF
13	TRBJ2-7	-	many	TRBV19	TGTGCCAGTAGTATTGTGGGGTCGGCCGAGCAGTACTTC	CASSIVGSAEQYF
13	TRBJ2-7	-	-	TRBV6-4	TGTGCCAGCAGTGAGTACCCAGGGGCCGAGCAGTACTTC	CASSEYPGAEQYF
14	TRBJ2-5	-	few	TRBV6-5	TGTGCCAGCAGTTACGGGCTTCGACAAGAGACCCAGTACTTC	CASSYGLRQETQYF
14	TRBJ2-3	TRBD1	many	TRBV5-4	TGTGCCAGCAGTCGGACAGGGAGCACAGATACGCAGTATTTT	CASSRTGSTDTQYF